These 4 T cell receptor beta chains came from one sample sequenced in a study of shared clonotypes between healthy human individuals. Assay: immunoSEQ multiplex PCR; the TCRdb copy retains only in-frame clones and omits some. The sample lists about 1 million clones; about 76% were seen once. The sequenced material came from memory CD4+ T cells sorted from blood. Subset here: CD45RA-negative fraction. The receptors originated from a man aged 18 to 29 in good health.

This chain joins TRBV10-3 and TRBJ1-5; maybe TRBD1 (5 bases). V shed 2 bases and J shed 0 bases, with 23 bases lying between them. Germline V gene lookup returns CDR1 ENHRY and CDR2 SYGVKD. CDR3 length: 20 residues. The CDR3 coding sequence is TGTGCCATCAGTGAGGTTACAGTAACAGGACGAACCTATAGCAATCAGCCCCAGCATTTT. It encodes CAISEVTVTGRTYSNQPQHF.

The CDR3 bases are TGTGCCAGCAGTTCAATGGGACAGCTTAGCAATCAGCCCCAGCATTTT. This translates into CASSSMGQLSNQPQHF. The rearrangement uses TRBV6-5 and TRBJ1-5, with 7 bases fitting TRBD1. The V and J ends lost 4 bases and 0 bases, in that order; junction bases with no gene match: 6. CDR1 and CDR2 from the germline V gene are MNHEY and SVGAGI. The CDR3 sequence is 16 residues long.

A single count supports this clone. V is TRBV2 and J is TRBJ1-1, with 8 bases lining up with TRBD1. V lost 7 bases and J lost 4; bases outside the gene matches: 5. The CDR3 extends over 13 amino acids. Germline V lookup: CDR1 SNHLY, CDR2 FYNNEI. The DNA for the CDR3 is TGTGCCAGCAACAAAGACAGGGGCACTGAAGCTTTCTTT. The encoded protein is CASNKDRGTEAFF.

The V call is TRBV7-9, the J call TRBJ2-5, with a tentative D call TRBD2 (5 bases). Trimming pared 9 bases from V and 5 bases from J, leaving 16 bases between. This CDR3 has 13 amino acids. Germline V gene lookup returns CDR1 SEHNR and CDR2 FQNEAQ (reference sequence). This chain's CDR3 is CASSGQAGETQYF. The DNA for the CDR3 is TGTGCCAGTTCAGGCCAGGCGGGCGAGACCCAGTACTTC.